Listed below are T cell receptor beta chains from one sample, sequenced in a study of CXCR3-negative and CXCR3-positive naive CD8 T cells. TCRdb re-analyzed the 5' RACE reads; it lists each CDR3 protein once, without DNA. The listing contains approximately 100,000 distinct CDR3 sequences. Sequencing was performed on naive CXCR3+ CD8+ T cells from blood. All receptors come from a human donor in good health. Some clones in this sample may be carry-over from other donors' samples. Each CDR3 is given with its conserved first and last residue. Each record gives: V gene, J gene, CDR3 protein.

V gene: TRBV11-2; J gene: TRBJ2-5; CDR3 protein: CASSLWRQETQYF
V gene: TRBV14; J gene: TRBJ2-7; CDR3 protein: CASSQDPTLAGGPDMSSYEQYF
V gene: TRBV11-2; J gene: TRBJ2-7; CDR3 protein: CASSFWTGRTDDYEQYF
V gene: TRBV7-2; J gene: TRBJ2-3; CDR3 protein: CASSLQTGTSGPSTDTQYF
V gene: TRBV7-6; J gene: TRBJ2-7; CDR3 protein: CASSTGQGPSDEQYF
V gene: TRBV7-2; J gene: TRBJ2-1; CDR3 protein: CASLAGGFSEQFF
V gene: TRBV6-1; J gene: TRBJ2-5; CDR3 protein: CASKTGQNQETQYF
V gene: TRBV7-9; J gene: TRBJ2-7; CDR3 protein: CASGGTQTGNIYEQYF
V gene: TRBV11-2; J gene: TRBJ2-1; CDR3 protein: CASSSPGGVNPNEQFF
V gene: TRBV7-8; J gene: TRBJ1-3; CDR3 protein: CACSLALGLSGNTIYF
V gene: TRBV3-1; J gene: TRBJ1-5; CDR3 protein: CASSQDRGYQPQHF
V gene: TRBV15; J gene: TRBJ1-5; CDR3 protein: CATSRDDSNQPQHF
V gene: TRBV10-3; J gene: TRBJ2-3; CDR3 protein: CAISEKHLAGGLPDTQYF
V gene: TRBV21-1; J gene: TRBJ2-6; CDR3 protein: CASSVARFSGANVLTF
V gene: TRBV14; J gene: TRBJ2-1; CDR3 protein: CASTGTSADNEQFF
V gene: TRBV2; J gene: TRBJ2-7; CDR3 protein: CASRSGTDSYEQYF
V gene: TRBV5-8; J gene: TRBJ2-1; CDR3 protein: CASRVWRGRDNEQFF
V gene: TRBV24-1; J gene: TRBJ2-3; CDR3 protein: CATSDLTSGRFNTQYF
V gene: TRBV14; J gene: TRBJ2-7; CDR3 protein: CASSQAFPGPYEQYF
V gene: TRBV28; J gene: TRBJ2-2; CDR3 protein: CASSISHPELFF
V gene: TRBV2; J gene: TRBJ2-7; CDR3 protein: CASSSPIVAGDYEQYF
V gene: TRBV20-1; J gene: TRBJ2-1; CDR3 protein: CSASWGTGYNEQFF
V gene: TRBV7-6; J gene: TRBJ2-1; CDR3 protein: CASSLTRVLGGPIYNEQFF
V gene: TRBV27; J gene: TRBJ2-7; CDR3 protein: CASSDRGREQYF
V gene: TRBV4-1; J gene: TRBJ1-1; CDR3 protein: CASSFSGQGDTEAFF
V gene: TRBV27; J gene: TRBJ2-3; CDR3 protein: CASSDSPLAGGTDTQYF
V gene: TRBV5-4; J gene: TRBJ2-1; CDR3 protein: CASSLLSPTGRIYNEQFF
V gene: TRBV7-6; J gene: TRBJ2-3; CDR3 protein: CASSYGTGGGDTQYF